The next 23 T cell receptor beta chains were all read from a single sample in a study of read filtering for tumor transcriptome and immune sequencing. The library was built from roughly 400 ng RNA with molecular barcoded adaptors for alpha/delta and beta/gamma chains. Via MiXCR, TCRdb re-called the reads, giving one row per CDR3 protein. The sample consists of some 130,000 distinct CDR3 sequences, approximately 13% of them appearing once. Sequences were obtained from a population of CD138-negative cells sorted from bone marrow. All receptors come from a donor at least 40 years old with multiple myeloma.

This clonotype was counted at least ten times. The chain links TRBV11-2 to TRBJ2-7; TRBD1 agrees at 9 bases. This CDR3 has 14 residues. The germline V gene has CDR1 SGHAT and CDR2 FQNNGV. With 5 bases clipped from V and 6 bases from J, the junction kept 8 bases outside the gene matches. Here the CDR3 reads CASSPRTGAGEQYF. The CDR3 DNA reads TGTGCCAGCAGCCCCCGGACAGGGGCGGGCGAGCAGTACTTC. The full variable domain, rest sourced from reference TRBV11-2 and TRBJ2-7, is EAGVAQSPRYKIIEKRQSVAFWCNPISGHATLYWYQQILGQGPKLLIQFQNNGVVDDSQLPKDRFSAERLKGVDSTLKIQPAKLEDSAVYLCASSPRTGAGEQYFGPGTRLTVT.

Comment on this clonotype: Just one base apart from a much larger clone, this may be a read error. V gene TRBV6-5 combines with J gene TRBJ1-5, with 7 positions matching TRBD1. From germline, CDR1 is MNHEY and CDR2 SVGAGI. The CDR3 has 18 amino acids. The CDR3 nucleotides read TGTGCCAGCAGTTCGACAGGGTTTGGGGCTTATAGCAATCAGCTCCAGCATTTT. Its translation: CASSSTGFGAYSNQLQHF.

This clonotype was seen repeatedly, ten times or more. The rearrangement links TRBV20-1 to TRBJ2-5; TRBD2 agrees at 9 bases. Looked up from germline, CDR1 is DFQATT and CDR2 is SNEGSKA (reference sequence). With V trimmed by 7 bases and J by 1 base, 7 bases remained unmatched. There are 14 residues in the CDR3. The CDR3 DNA sequence: TGCAGTGACCGAGGCGGGAGGGCCCAAGAGACCCAGTACTTC. It yields the protein CSDRGGRAQETQYF.

This clonotype showed up many times. The V gene is TRBV12-3 or TRBV12-4, the J gene TRBJ2-1; D call uncertain. The CDR3 is made up of 14 amino acids. Trimming removed 5 bases from V and 9 bases from J, with 17 bases in between. The CDR3 region is CASSPNRLGTEQFF. CDR3 nucleotides: TGTGCCAGCAGTCCCAACCGCCTAGGTACTGAGCAGTTCTTC.

This clonotype was observed many times. This sequence joins TRBV29-1 and TRBJ2-1; the D is unclear. V lost 2 bases, J lost 4 bases, and 9 bases lay in between. Germline V gene sequence: CDR1 SQVTM, CDR2 ANQGSEA. The CDR3 contains 13 residues. CDR3 sequence reads: CSVEQEFYNEQFF. For the CDR3, the DNA is TGCAGCGTTGAACAGGAATTTTACAATGAGCAGTTCTTC.

This clonotype was seen many times. The V gene is TRBV6-2 or TRBV6-3, the J gene TRBJ1-1; perhaps TRBD1 as D (5 bases). The CDR3 consists of 16 residues. CDR1 is MNHEY, CDR2 SVGEGT, per germline. V was shortened by 5 bases and J by 0 bases, with 16 bases between the two germline ends. The CDR3 DNA is TGTGCCAGCAGTGAATCCTGGGAGGGGATGAACACTGAAGCTTTCTTT. This codes for CASSESWEGMNTEAFF.

This clonotype was seen repeatedly, ten times or more. The chain is built from TRBV7-6 and TRBJ2-1; D perhaps matches TRBD1 (6 bases). CDR3 length: 15 amino acids. The germline CDR1 and CDR2 sequences are SGHVS and FNYEAQ. Trimming removed 4 bases from V and 3 bases from J, with 13 bases in between. CDR3 sequence: CASSSRDTNYNEQFF. CDR3 DNA: TGTGCCAGCAGCTCCCGGGACACGAACTACAATGAGCAGTTCTTC.

This clonotype appeared a few times. The rearrangement links TRBV12-3 or TRBV12-4 to TRBJ1-2; D possibly corresponds to TRBD1 (6 bases). CDR3 length equals 13 residues. V lost 7 bases, J lost 3 bases, and 12 bases lay in between. The CDR3 sequence is CASTQGPHYGYTF. DNA of the CDR3: TGTGCCAGCACCCAGGGGCCCCACTATGGCTACACCTTC.

This clonotype was recorded at least ten times. The rearrangement links TRBV7-8 to TRBJ2-3, with 9 bases identical to TRBD2. The CDR3 extends over 16 amino acids. The J segment lost 0 bases and the V segment lost 1 base, leaving 2 bases of the junction unmatched. The germline CDR1 and CDR2 sequences are SGHVS and FQNEAQ. CDR3 DNA sequence: TGTGCCAGCAGCTTAGTGCTAGCGGGAAGCACAGATACGCAGTATTTT. Translating it yields CASSLVLAGSTDTQYF. Supplemented by reference TRBV7-8 and TRBJ2-3, the full variable domain reads GAGVSQSPRYKVAKRGQDVALRCDPISGHVSLFWYQQALGQGPEFLTYFQNEAQLDKSGLPSDRFFAERPEGSVSTLKIQRTQQEDSAVYLCASSLVLAGSTDTQYFGPGTRLTVL.

This clonotype has ten or more counts. The chain employs TRBV7-3 and TRBJ2-5; TRBD2 aligns across 13 bases. CDR1 and CDR2 (germline): SGHTA, FQGTGA. The length of the CDR3 is 17 residues. With 5 bases clipped from V and 4 bases from J, the junction kept 10 bases outside the gene matches. The CDR3 is CASSLKGLAGVVETQYF. Here the CDR3 DNA reads TGTGCCAGCAGCCTCAAAGGACTAGCGGGAGTAGTAGAGACCCAGTACTTC.

This clonotype was found many times. CDR3 sequence reads: CASSLQGQGETQYF. In DNA, the CDR3 is TGTGCCAGCAGCTTACAGGGGCAAGGAGAGACCCAGTACTTC. The genes are TRBV7-3 and TRBJ2-5; D might be TRBD1 (6 bases). CDR1 SGHTA and CDR2 FQGTGA come from the germline V gene. Trimming left V 2 bases short and J 4 bases short, with 11 bases between. The CDR3 has 14 residues.

This clonotype was seen at least ten times. The chain has TRBV12-3 or TRBV12-4 and TRBJ2-1; no clear D gene. There are 14 residues in the CDR3. Between the trimmed V and J ends, which lost 2 bases and 1 base, there was a span of 6 bases. CDR3 loop: CASSLLQSYNEQFF. The DNA of the CDR3 is TGTGCCAGCAGTTTATTACAGTCCTACAATGAGCAGTTCTTC.

This clonotype has at least ten counts. V gene TRBV6-1 combines with J gene TRBJ1-5; 9 bases are shared with TRBD1. Looked up from germline, CDR1 is MNHNS and CDR2 is SASEGT. After removal of 5 bases from V and 3 bases from J, the junction contained 5 bases not matched to a gene. The CDR3 contains 15 residues. The CDR3 reads CASSYWTGDNQPQHF. CDR3 in DNA: TGTGCCAGCAGTTATTGGACAGGGGACAATCAGCCCCAGCATTTT.

This clonotype was observed many times. The rearrangement uses TRBV6-1 and TRBJ2-1, with 8 bases that match TRBD2. Germline V gene lookup returns CDR1 MNHNS and CDR2 SASEGT. This CDR3 is 14 amino acids long. Trimming cost V 7 bases and J 7 bases; bases outside gene matches: 9. In DNA, the CDR3 is TGTGCCAGCATCCCAGCGGGAGTGGGGAATGAGCAGTTCTTC. Amino acids: CASIPAGVGNEQFF.

This clonotype was detected ten times or more. This rearrangement joins TRBV7-6 to TRBJ2-5, with 9 positions matching TRBD2. The junction had 4 bases not matched to a gene; V was cut back by 1 base and J by 1 base. Germline V lookup: CDR1 SGHVS, CDR2 FNYEAQ. This CDR3 has 16 amino acids. The CDR3 protein is CASSLGAGGPQETQYF. In nucleotides, the CDR3 is TGTGCCAGCAGCTTAGGGGCGGGAGGGCCCCAAGAGACCCAGTACTTC.

The sample holds many counts of this clonotype. The genes are TRBV5-1 and TRBJ1-5; the D is unclear. The CDR3 has 15 residues. Deletions cut 0 bases from V and 3 bases from J, with 10 bases between. The V gene's germline CDR1 is SGHRS and CDR2 YFSETQ. The CDR3 nucleotides read TGCGCCAGCAGCTTGGCCGGCAGGTACAATCAGCCCCAGCATTTT. Translating it yields CASSLAGRYNQPQHF.

This clonotype was recorded at least ten times. The V and J genes are TRBV20-1 and TRBJ1-3; tentatively, D is TRBD1 (6 bases). The CDR3 contains 14 residues. Trimming pared 2 bases from V and 2 bases from J, leaving 10 bases between. Germline assignment: CDR1 DFQATT and CDR2 SNEGSKA (reference sequence). The CDR3 loop reads CSARKTGTGNTIYF. CDR3 sequence (DNA): TGCAGTGCTAGAAAAACAGGGACTGGAAACACCATATATTTT.

This clonotype showed up just a few times. The chain links TRBV6-4 to TRBJ1-3; no firm D call. V was clipped by 6 bases and J by 4 bases, with 16 bases between them. The germline CDR1 and CDR2 sequences are MRHNA and SNTAGT. The CDR3 is 15 amino acids. In DNA, the CDR3 is TGTGCCAGCAGCTCAGAACCCGGGATGGGAAACACCATATATTTT. This codes for CASSSEPGMGNTIYF.

This clonotype appeared many times. V is TRBV7-9 and J is TRBJ2-1, with D maybe TRBD1 (5 bases). Trimming shortened V by 10 bases and J by 4 bases, and 17 bases separated the two germline ends. CDR1 and CDR2 (germline): SEHNR, FQNEAQ (reference sequence). The CDR3 covers 14 residues. CDR3 amino acids: CATELKTAYNEQFF. CDR3 sequence (DNA): TGTGCCACCGAACTTAAGACAGCGTACAATGAGCAGTTCTTC.

This clonotype occurred many times. This rearrangement joins TRBV9 to TRBJ1-2; D is unclear. The CDR3 runs to 15 residues. The germline V gene encodes CDR1 SGDLS and CDR2 YYNGEE. V lost 0 bases and J lost 1, with 10 bases in between. CDR3 amino acids: CASSVDSLYNYGYTF. CDR3 DNA: TGTGCCAGCAGCGTAGATAGCCTGTATAACTATGGCTACACCTTC.

The rearrangement joins TRBV5-1 to TRBJ1-4, with D possibly TRBD1 on 6 matching bases. Trimming shortened V by 4 bases and J by 4 bases, and 11 bases separated the two germline ends. The CDR3 length is 14 residues. The germline V gene has CDR1 SGHRS and CDR2 YFSETQ. The CDR3 spells CASSTGTLNEKLFF. Here the CDR3 DNA reads TGCGCCAGCAGCACGGGGACACTTAATGAAAAACTGTTTTTT. Using reference TRBV5-1 and TRBJ1-4 for the parts outside the CDR3, the full variable domain is KAGVTQTPRYLIKTRGQQVTLSCSPISGHRSVSWYQQTPGQGLQFLFEYFSETQRNKGNFPGRFSGRQFSNSRSEMNVSTLELGDSALYLCASSTGTLNEKLFFGSGTQLSVL.

This clonotype was recorded many times. The chain joins TRBV6-5 to TRBJ2-1, with a possible D match to TRBD1 (5 bases). Germline-derived CDR1 and CDR2 are MNHEY and SVGAGI. This CDR3 region has 17 residues. The germline V and J ends were trimmed by 5 bases and 8 bases, with 25 bases remaining between them. The CDR3: CASSKEITLQWGDEQFF. The CDR3 bases are TGTGCCAGCAGTAAGGAGATAACCTTACAATGGGGCGATGAGCAGTTCTTC.

In its sample, this clonotype was seen a few times. V usage is TRBV4-3 and J usage is TRBJ1-2; 7 nucleotides agree with TRBD1. With 0 bases clipped from V and 4 bases from J, the junction kept 5 bases outside the gene matches. The CDR3 is 15 residues long. Germline CDR1 reads LGHNA; CDR2 reads YSLEER. CDR3 residues: CASSQDTQGVYGYTF. The CDR3 coding sequence is TGCGCCAGCAGCCAAGATACTCAGGGGGTCTATGGCTACACCTTC.